Shown below are 18 T cell receptor beta chains from a single sample sequenced in a study of CD8+CD57+ T cells in acquired aplastic anemia. The template used for profiling TCR beta VDJ and CDR3 was genomic DNA. Using its own MiXCR run on the reads, TCRdb lists one record per CDR3 protein. The sample consists of about 180,000 distinct CDR3 sequences, roughly three fifths of them appearing once. By flow cytometry, patients selected for sequencing had shown an expansion of CD8+CD57+ cells. Sequencing was carried out using sorted CD4+, CD8+, or CD8+CD57+ T cells (not recorded which) from PBMCs. These receptors originate from a human donor with aplastic anemia.

This clonotype was found a few times. V gene TRBV25-1 combines with J gene TRBJ1-5; perhaps TRBD1 as D (5 bases). Germline lookup yields CDR1 MGHDK and CDR2 SYGVNS. Trimming shortened V by 4 bases and J by 0 bases, and 13 bases separated the two germline ends. The CDR3 runs to 16 residues. CDR3 DNA sequence: TGTGCCAGCAGTGCCAACCGGGACGGTAGCAATCAGCCCCAGCATTTT. As protein: CASSANRDGSNQPQHF. Using reference TRBV25-1 and TRBJ1-5 for the parts outside the CDR3, the full variable domain is EADIYQTPRYLVIGTGKKITLECSQTMGHDKMYWYQQDPGMELHLIHYSYGVNSTEKGDLSSESTVSRIRTEHFPLTLESARPSHTSQYLCASSANRDGSNQPQHFGDGTRLSIL.

The gene calls are TRBV19 and TRBJ2-1; TRBD2 aligns across 12 bases. The length of the CDR3 is 16 residues. V shed 4 bases and J 7 bases; nucleotides not matched to a gene: 8. Germline V gene data show CDR1 as LNHDA and CDR2 as SQIVND (reference sequence). CDR3 region: CASSTYLAGGKNEQFF. The DNA of the CDR3 is TGTGCCAGTAGTACGTATCTAGCGGGGGGGAAAAATGAGCAGTTCTTC.

This clonotype was seen a few times. The rearrangement links TRBV10-2 to TRBJ2-7; TRBD1 matches at 8 bases. Germline-derived CDR1 and CDR2 are WSHSY and SAAADI. The trim removed 6 bases at V and 3 bases at J, leaving 4 bases unmatched. The CDR3 has 13 amino acids. This chain's CDR3 is CASSRDRNYEQYF. The CDR3 DNA is TGCGCCAGCAGCCGGGACAGGAACTACGAGCAGTACTTC.

This chain connects TRBV29-1 to TRBJ1-2; unclear D gene. The CDR3 is 12 amino acids. CDR1 is SQVTM and CDR2 is ANQGSEA in the germline V gene. Deletions cut 5 bases from V and 4 bases from J, with 11 bases between. This CDR3 is CSVLPDSYGYTF. The CDR3 region has the DNA TGCAGCGTTTTACCAGATTCCTATGGCTACACCTTC.

The gene calls are TRBV10-3 and TRBJ1-2; D remains unclear. Germline V CDR1 and CDR2: ENHRY, SYGVKD. The CDR3 is 14 residues long. Trimming cost V 3 bases and J 4 bases, with 12 bases left between them. The CDR3 bases are TGTGCCATCAGTGATGAACAATCGGTCTATGGCTACACCTTC. It yields the protein CAISDEQSVYGYTF.

In regard to this clonotype: The conserved phenylalanine or tryptophan normally closing the CDR3 is absent here, so this likely arose from a read error. The chain couples TRBV3-1 to TRBJ1-1, with D hard to call. Germline CDR1 is LGHDT and CDR2 is YNNKEL (reference sequence). The CDR3 contains 17 residues. Between the trimmed V and J ends, which lost 1 base and 0 bases, there was a span of 15 bases. The CDR3 loop reads CASSQGPRELMNTEAFL. Here the CDR3 DNA reads TGTGCCAGCAGCCAAGGACCGAGGGAACTAATGAACACTGAAGCTTTCCTT.

This rearrangement joins TRBV7-9 to TRBJ1-1; 7 nucleotides match TRBD1. Trimming at V came to 1 base and at J to 5 bases, leaving 4 bases not matched to a gene. Germline V gene data show CDR1 as SEHNR and CDR2 as FQNEAQ (reference sequence). This CDR3 region has 14 residues. CDR3 loop: CASSLGDRETEAFF. In nucleotides, the CDR3 is TGTGCCAGCAGCTTAGGAGACAGGGAGACTGAAGCTTTCTTT.

This chain connects TRBV7-2 to TRBJ2-7, with TRBD2 matching 7 bases. The junction had 4 bases not matched to a gene; V was cut back by 2 bases and J by 3 bases. The CDR3 length is 14 residues. CDR1 is SGHTA, CDR2 FQGNSA, per germline. CDR3 sequence (DNA): TGTGCCAGCAGCTTACCGGGACTAAACTACGAGCAGTACTTC. Its protein product is CASSLPGLNYEQYF.

J is TRBJ2-7 and V is TRBV11-2; perhaps TRBD1 as D (5 bases). The CDR3 is made up of 15 amino acids. The germline V gene encodes CDR1 SGHAT and CDR2 FQNNGV. V lost 1 base and J lost 1, with 11 bases in between. The CDR3 DNA reads as TGTGCCAGCAGCTTAGCTTTACCAGGGTCCTACGAGCAGTACTTC. The encoded protein is CASSLALPGSYEQYF.

J is TRBJ1-1 and V is TRBV4-3; D ambiguous. Germline V gene sequence: CDR1 LGHNA, CDR2 YSLEER. The V end was cut by 4 bases, the J end by 3 bases, with 12 bases between. The CDR3 runs to 14 residues. The CDR3 loop reads CASSPETRDTEAFF. The CDR3 DNA reads as TGCGCCAGCAGCCCGGAGACGAGGGACACTGAAGCTTTCTTT.

Concerning this clonotype: The germline gene is not matched at one end of the junction; a read error may be the cause. The chain uses TRBV5-1 and TRBJ1-4, with no clear D. Germline values: CDR1 SGHRS, CDR2 YFSETQ. The CDR3 length is 16 residues. The CDR3 DNA follows: TGCGCCAGCAGCTTGTTTTCCCTGGTCGAGGGAGAAAGACTGTTTTTT. Amino acids: CASSLFSLVEGERLFF. The entire variable domain, with the rest obtained from reference TRBV5-1 and TRBJ1-4, is as follows: KAGVTQTPRYLIKTRGQQVTLSCSPISGHRSVSWYQQTPGQGLQFLFEYFSETQRNKGNFPGRFSGRQFSNSRSEMNVSTLELGDSALYLCASSLFSLVEGERLFFGSGTQLSVL.

CDR3 coding DNA: TGTGCCAGCAGCTTAGTTCCGGGGAACCGCTACACCTTC. This sequence encodes CASSLVPGNRYTF. The V and J genes are TRBV7-9 and TRBJ1-2; D is unclear. This CDR3 contains 13 residues. The V gene's germline CDR1 is SEHNR and CDR2 FQNEAQ (reference sequence). V was pared by 1 base and J by 9 bases, with 12 bases between.

The chain uses TRBV7-9 and TRBJ1-1, with 9 bases identical to TRBD1. The CDR3 runs to 18 residues. Per the germline V gene, CDR1 is SEHNR and CDR2 is FQNEAQ (reference sequence). Trimming cost V 5 bases and J 1 base; bases outside gene matches: 14. DNA for the CDR3: TGTGCCAGCAGCGCAGGACTAGCGGGGACAGGGCGGAACACTGAAGCTTTCTTT. This gives the protein CASSAGLAGTGRNTEAFF.

On this clonotype itself: This may stem from a read error, because a much larger clone lies one nucleotide away. This chain uses TRBV19 with TRBJ1-5; D not certain. Germline V gene data show CDR1 as LNHDA and CDR2 as SQIVND (reference sequence). This CDR3 is 15 amino acids long. CDR3 protein: CASSIDLSDNLPQHF. CDR3 bases: TGTGCCAGTAGTATAGATTTGTCAGACAATCTGCCCCAGCATTTT.

This chain links TRBV5-1 with TRBJ2-7; 9 bases fit TRBD1. V shed 3 bases and J 4 bases; nucleotides not matched to a gene: 8. The CDR3 has 15 amino acids. CDR1 and CDR2 (germline): SGHRS, YFSETQ. CDR3 coding DNA: TGCGCCAGCAGCTCCTCCACAGGGGGCGCTTACGAGCAGTACTTC. Protein: CASSSSTGGAYEQYF. The full variable domain, its missing parts supplied by reference TRBV5-1 and TRBJ2-7, is KAGVTQTPRYLIKTRGQQVTLSCSPISGHRSVSWYQQTPGQGLQFLFEYFSETQRNKGNFPGRFSGRQFSNSRSEMNVSTLELGDSALYLCASSSSTGGAYEQYFGPGTRLTVT.

The chain links TRBV15 to TRBJ2-5; D gene ambiguous. The CDR3 runs 14 residues. The germline V and J ends were trimmed by 0 bases and 5 bases, with 10 bases remaining between them. Per the germline V gene, CDR1 is LNHNV and CDR2 is YYDKDF (reference sequence). CDR3 in DNA: TGTGCCACCAGCAGAGACAGGTCCTGGGAGACCCAGTACTTC. Protein sequence: CATSRDRSWETQYF.

This clonotype was counted a few times. This chain joins TRBV7-9 and TRBJ2-7; 10 bases map to TRBD1. The ends lost 5 bases at V and 2 bases at J; junction bases unmatched: 6. The CDR3 is made up of 15 amino acids. CDR1 SEHNR and CDR2 FQNEAQ come from the germline V gene (reference sequence). The CDR3 DNA reads as TGTGCCAGCAGCCCCGAGGGACAGGGGACCTACGAGCAGTACTTC. It encodes CASSPEGQGTYEQYF.

In DNA, the CDR3 is TGTGCCATCAGCCGGGAAGGGGCCGCCGAGTACACCATATATTTT. Residues: CAISREGAAEYTIYF. This chain links TRBV10-3 with TRBJ1-3, with D possibly being TRBD1 (5 bases). Germline CDR1 ENHRY, CDR2 SYGVKD. The CDR3 spans 15 residues. Trimming pared 6 bases from V and 8 bases from J, leaving 20 bases between.